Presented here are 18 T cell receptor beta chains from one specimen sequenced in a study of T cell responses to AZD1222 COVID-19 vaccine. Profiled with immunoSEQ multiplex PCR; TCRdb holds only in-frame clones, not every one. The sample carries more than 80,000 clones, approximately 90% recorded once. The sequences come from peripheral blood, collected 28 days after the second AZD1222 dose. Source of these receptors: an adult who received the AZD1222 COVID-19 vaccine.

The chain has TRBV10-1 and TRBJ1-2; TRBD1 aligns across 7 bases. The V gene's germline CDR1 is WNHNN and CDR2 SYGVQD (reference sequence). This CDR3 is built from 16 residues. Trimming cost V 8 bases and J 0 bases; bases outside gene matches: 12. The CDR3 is CASPSTSGGANYGYTF. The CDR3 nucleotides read TGCGCCAGCCCTTCGACGTCAGGGGGAGCTAACTATGGCTACACCTTC.

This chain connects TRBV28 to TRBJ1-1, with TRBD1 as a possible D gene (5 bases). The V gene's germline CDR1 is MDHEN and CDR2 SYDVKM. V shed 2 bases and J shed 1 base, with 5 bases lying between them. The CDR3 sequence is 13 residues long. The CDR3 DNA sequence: TGTGCCAGCAGTTTAGGGGCGAACACTGAAGCTTTCTTT. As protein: CASSLGANTEAFF. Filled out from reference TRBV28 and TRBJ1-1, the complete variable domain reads DVKVTQSSRYLVKRTGEKVFLECVQDMDHENMFWYRQDPGLGLRLIYFSYDVKMKEKGDIPEGYSVSREKKERFSLILESASTNQTSMYLCASSLGANTEAFFGQGTRLTVV.

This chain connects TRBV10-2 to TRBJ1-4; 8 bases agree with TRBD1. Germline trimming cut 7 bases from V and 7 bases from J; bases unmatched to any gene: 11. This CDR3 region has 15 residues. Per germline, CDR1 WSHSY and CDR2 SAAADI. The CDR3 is CASMSPGQASEKLFF. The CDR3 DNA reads TGCGCCAGCATGTCTCCGGGACAGGCCAGTGAAAAACTGTTTTTT.

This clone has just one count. The CDR3 coding sequence is TGTGCCAGCAGCTTAGTTTTGACAGACAATGAGCAGTTCTTC. Encoded protein: CASSLVLTDNEQFF. V is TRBV11-1 and J is TRBJ2-1, with D possibly matching TRBD1 (5 bases). The CDR3 extends over 14 amino acids. Looked up from germline, CDR1 is SGHAT and CDR2 is FQDESV (reference sequence). V lost 1 base and J lost 5, with 9 bases in between. The variable domain in full, with the rest retrieved from reference TRBV11-1 and TRBJ2-1, is EAEVAQSPRYKITEKSQAVAFWCDPISGHATLYWYRQILGQGPELLVQFQDESVVDDSQLPKDRFSAERLKGVDSTLKIQPAELGDSAMYLCASSLVLTDNEQFFGPGTRLTVL.

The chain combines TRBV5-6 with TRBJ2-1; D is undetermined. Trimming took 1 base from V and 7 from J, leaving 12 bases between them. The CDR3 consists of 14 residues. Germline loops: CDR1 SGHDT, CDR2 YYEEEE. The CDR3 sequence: CASSLKVGANEQFF. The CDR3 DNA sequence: TGTGCCAGCAGCTTGAAGGTCGGAGCAAATGAGCAGTTCTTC.

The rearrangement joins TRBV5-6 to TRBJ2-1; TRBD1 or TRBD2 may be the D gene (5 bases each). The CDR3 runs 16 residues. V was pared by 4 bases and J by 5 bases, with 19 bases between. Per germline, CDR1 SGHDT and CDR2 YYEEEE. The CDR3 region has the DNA TGTGCCAGCAGCGGGGTTGGGGGTCCCGACAACAATGAGCAGTTCTTC. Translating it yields CASSGVGGPDNNEQFF.

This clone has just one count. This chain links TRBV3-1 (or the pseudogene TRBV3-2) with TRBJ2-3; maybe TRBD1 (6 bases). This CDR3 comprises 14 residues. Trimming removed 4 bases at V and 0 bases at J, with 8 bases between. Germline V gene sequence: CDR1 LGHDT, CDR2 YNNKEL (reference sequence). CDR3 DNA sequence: TGTGCCAGCAGCCGAGGACAGAGCACAGATACGCAGTATTTT. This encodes CASSRGQSTDTQYF.

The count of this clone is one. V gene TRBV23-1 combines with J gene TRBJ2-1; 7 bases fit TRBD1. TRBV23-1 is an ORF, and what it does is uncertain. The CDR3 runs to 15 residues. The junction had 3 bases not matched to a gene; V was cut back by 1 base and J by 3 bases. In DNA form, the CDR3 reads TGCGCCAGCAGTCAATGCCAGGGGGTCTACAATGAGCAGTTCTTC. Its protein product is CASSQCQGVYNEQFF.

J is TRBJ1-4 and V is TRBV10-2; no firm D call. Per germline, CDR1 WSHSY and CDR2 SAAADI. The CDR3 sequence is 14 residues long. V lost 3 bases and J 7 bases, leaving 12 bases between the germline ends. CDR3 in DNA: TGCGCCAGCAGTGATGTAGGGATGGGTGAAAAACTGTTTTTT. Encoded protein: CASSDVGMGEKLFF.

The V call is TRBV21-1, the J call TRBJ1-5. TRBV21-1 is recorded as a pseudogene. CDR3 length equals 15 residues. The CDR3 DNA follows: TGTGCCAGCAGCTCGAGCCGCAGCTGCTATCAGCCCCAGCATTTT. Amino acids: CASSSSRSCYQPQHF.

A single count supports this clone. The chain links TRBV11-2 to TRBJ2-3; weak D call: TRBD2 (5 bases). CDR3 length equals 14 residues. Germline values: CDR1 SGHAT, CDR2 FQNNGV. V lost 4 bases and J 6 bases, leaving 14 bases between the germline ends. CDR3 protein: CASSYRTSWDTQYF. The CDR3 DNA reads TGTGCCAGCAGCTACCGGACTTCTTGGGATACGCAGTATTTT.

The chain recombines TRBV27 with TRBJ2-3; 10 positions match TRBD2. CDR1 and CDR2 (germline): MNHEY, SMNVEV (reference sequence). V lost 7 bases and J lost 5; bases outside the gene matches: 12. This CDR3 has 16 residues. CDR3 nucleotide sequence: TGTGCCAGCAAGGGACTTGGGACTAGCGATCTAGATACGCAGTATTTT. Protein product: CASKGLGTSDLDTQYF.

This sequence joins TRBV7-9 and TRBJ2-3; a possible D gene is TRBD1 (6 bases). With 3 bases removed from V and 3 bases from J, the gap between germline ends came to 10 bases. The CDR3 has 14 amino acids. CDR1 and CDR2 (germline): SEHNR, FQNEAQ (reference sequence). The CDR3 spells CASSFVRGTDTQYF. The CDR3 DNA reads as TGTGCCAGCAGCTTTGTGAGGGGGACAGATACGCAGTATTTT. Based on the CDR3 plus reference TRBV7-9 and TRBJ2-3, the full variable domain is DTGVSQNPRHKITKRGQNVTFRCDPISEHNRLYWYRQTLGQGPEFLTYFQNEAQLEKSRLLSDRFSAERPKGSFSTLEIQRTEQGDSAMYLCASSFVRGTDTQYFGPGTRLTVL.

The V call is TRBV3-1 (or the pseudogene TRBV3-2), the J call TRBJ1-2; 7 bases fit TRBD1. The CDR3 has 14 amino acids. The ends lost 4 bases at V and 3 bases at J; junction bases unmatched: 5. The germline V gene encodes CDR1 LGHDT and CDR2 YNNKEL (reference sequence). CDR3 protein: CASSLTGTDYGYTF. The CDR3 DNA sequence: TGTGCCAGCAGCCTTACGGGGACAGACTATGGCTACACCTTC.

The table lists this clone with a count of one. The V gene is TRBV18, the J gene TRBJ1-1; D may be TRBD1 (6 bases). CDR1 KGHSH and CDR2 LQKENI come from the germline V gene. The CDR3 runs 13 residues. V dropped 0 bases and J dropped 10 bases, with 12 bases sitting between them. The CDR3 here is CASSPPNGGGAFF. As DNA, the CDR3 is TGTGCCAGCTCACCACCGAATGGAGGGGGAGCTTTCTTT.

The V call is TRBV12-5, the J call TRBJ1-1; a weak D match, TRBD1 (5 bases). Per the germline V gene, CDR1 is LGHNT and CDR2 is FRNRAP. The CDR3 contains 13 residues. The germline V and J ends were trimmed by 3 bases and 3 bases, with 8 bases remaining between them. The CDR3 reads CASGFGGHTEAFF. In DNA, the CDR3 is TGTGCTAGTGGTTTCGGGGGACACACTGAAGCTTTCTTT.

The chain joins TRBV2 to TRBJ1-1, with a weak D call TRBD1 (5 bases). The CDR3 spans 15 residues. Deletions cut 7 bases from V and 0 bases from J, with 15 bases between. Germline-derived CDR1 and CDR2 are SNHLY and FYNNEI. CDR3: CASNTYDSLNTEAFF. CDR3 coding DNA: TGTGCCAGCAATACCTACGACAGCTTGAACACTGAAGCTTTCTTT.

The CDR3 loop reads CASSRNNEQFF. The CDR3 DNA reads TGTGCCAGCAGTCGGAATAATGAGCAGTTCTTC. The chain is built from TRBV12-3 or TRBV12-4 and TRBJ2-1; no firm D call. V was cut by 5 bases and J by 7 bases, with 6 bases left in between. The CDR3 consists of 11 residues.